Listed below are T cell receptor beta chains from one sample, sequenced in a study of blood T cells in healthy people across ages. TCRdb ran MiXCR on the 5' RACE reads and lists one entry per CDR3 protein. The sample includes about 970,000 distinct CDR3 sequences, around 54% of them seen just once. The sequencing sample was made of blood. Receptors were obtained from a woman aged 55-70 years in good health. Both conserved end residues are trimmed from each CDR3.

ASSQGDTRYEQY TRBV4-1
SASRSTSGIYEQY TRBV20-1
SARFRGDTQY TRBV20-1
SASSGSPTYNEQF TRBV20-1
ATSKAGGSSTDTQY TRBV15
AISDPGREEFGFTQF TRBV10-3
ASSLFLAGPGRNQPQH TRBV5-5
ASSLNSAGEEKLF TRBV13
ASSRPGGSYEQY TRBV6-5
ASSLGFDQETQY TRBV7-8
ASSGRQTNYGYT TRBV2
ASSRDGYYGYT TRBV7-2
SVRSGRSIQY TRBV29-1
ASSWGRRRGEQY TRBV28
SASRDTLYGYT TRBV20-1
ATSEQTVSGANVLT TRBV24-1
ASSQGTGSVPQH TRBV3-1
ASIKGPLSSYEQY TRBV28
SVGWTGIKEKLF TRBV29-1
ASSWGWEQY TRBV5-1
AARSYNEQF TRBV28
ASSHIRADTQY TRBV7-9
AISEYSGRAYEQY TRBV10-3
ASKVIRENYGYT TRBV6-6
ASSLAIATDTQY TRBV7-2
ASSPPQSGTDTQY TRBV28
ASSYGGSYNEQY TRBV6-5
ASSVYPSGTEQF TRBV7-9
ASSFSSSTDTQY TRBV12-3/TRBV12-4
ASSRAAPGNEQF TRBV6-5
AGEGGSAYGYT TRBV7-9
ASSLILILDEQY TRBV12-3/TRBV12-4
ASSGTGTSGIYEQF TRBV9
ATRGGRTGEQY TRBV24-1
ASSQVGTGTYEQY TRBV4-2
ASSFIPLRSSYNSPLH TRBV7-2
ASSLTTGTREQY TRBV5-1
ASSLGPTSYEQY TRBV7-3
ASSLTGGSTDTQY TRBV12-3/TRBV12-4
ATGQNYEQY TRBV2
ASSLRTQTGNTEAF TRBV25-1
ASSQGAREAYEQY TRBV3-1
ASSSGTSGRGGNTGELF TRBV21-1